This T cell receptor (beta chain) was recorded in a study of CD8 T cells in Susac syndrome. RNA in amounts of roughly 0.45 to 1 ug was reverse transcribed with random hexamers. TCRdb redid the calling of the immunoSEQ multiplex PCR reads with MiXCR, one entry per CDR3 protein. The table has 230,000 or so distinct CDR3 sequences, around 96% seen once. To note about this clonotype: Its antigen is as yet unknown.

Germline loops: CDR1 SGHTA, CDR2 FQGNSA. The CDR3 sequence is 15 residues long. The V segment lost 2 bases and the J segment 4 bases; nucleotides outside the gene matches: 2. Sequencing targeted TCR beta in blood CD8+ and CD4+ T cells. The multiple sclerosis controls were treatment-naive patients, and their relapsing-remitting disease was stable or active. Through negative isolation, CD4+ and CD8+ T cells were obtained, while TEMRA cells were enriched using FACS. General study findings and limits: The study conceded that relatively few individuals underwent its TCR sequencing and HLA analysis.

The sequence was obtained from a human donor with multiple sclerosis. The chain links TRBV7-2 to TRBJ2-3, with 11 bases lining up with TRBD2. The sample was CD4+ T cells from PBMCs. The CDR3 protein is CASSLTSGSADTQYF. CDR3 nucleotide sequence: TGTGCCAGCAGCTTAACTAGCGGGAGCGCAGATACGCAGTATTTT.